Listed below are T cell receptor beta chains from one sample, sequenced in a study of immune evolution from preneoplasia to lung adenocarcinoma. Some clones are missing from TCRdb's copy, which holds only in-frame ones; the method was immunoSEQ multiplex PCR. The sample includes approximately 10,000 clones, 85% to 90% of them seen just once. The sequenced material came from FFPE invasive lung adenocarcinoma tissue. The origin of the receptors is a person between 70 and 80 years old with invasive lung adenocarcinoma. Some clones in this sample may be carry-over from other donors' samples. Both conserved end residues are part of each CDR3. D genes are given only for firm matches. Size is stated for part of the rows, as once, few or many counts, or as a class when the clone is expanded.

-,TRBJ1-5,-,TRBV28,CASTLGVRQPQHF,TGTGCCAGCACCCTGGGGGTTAGGCAGCCCCAGCATTTT
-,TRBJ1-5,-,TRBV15,CATSPSGTGNQPQHF,TGTGCCACCAGCCCCTCGGGTACAGGGAATCAGCCCCAGCATTTT
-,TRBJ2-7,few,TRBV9,CASSVGQGTYEQYF,TGTGCCAGCAGCGTGGGCCAGGGCACCTACGAGCAGTACTTC
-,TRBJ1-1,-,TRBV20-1,CSADGQGSAFF,TGCAGTGCAGATGGGCAGGGGTCGGCTTTCTTT
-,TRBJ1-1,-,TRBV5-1,CASSLDGAHTEAFF,TGCGCCAGCAGCTTGGATGGGGCCCACACTGAAGCTTTCTTT
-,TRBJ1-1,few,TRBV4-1,CASSLRGGGENTEAFF,TGCGCCAGCAGCCTGCGCGGCGGGGGCGAGAACACTGAAGCTTTCTTT
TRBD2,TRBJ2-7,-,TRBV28,CASSQIAGLSYEQYF,TGTGCCAGCAGTCAGATAGCGGGGCTCTCCTACGAGCAGTACTTC
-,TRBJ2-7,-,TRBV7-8,CASSLSRGLTPYEQYF,TGTGCCAGCAGCTTAAGTCGGGGACTTACGCCCTACGAGCAGTACTTC
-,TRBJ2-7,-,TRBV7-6,CASSLDGIGEQYF,TGTGCCAGCAGCTTAGATGGGATAGGCGAGCAGTACTTC
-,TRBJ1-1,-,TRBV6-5,CASSLRMPNTEAFF,TGTGCCAGCAGTCTCAGGATGCCGAACACTGAAGCTTTCTTT
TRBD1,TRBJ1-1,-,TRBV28,CASSEGADSAFF,TGTGCCAGCAGTGAGGGGGCGGATTCGGCTTTCTTT
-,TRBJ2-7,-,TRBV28,CASTLTGIAYEQYF,TGTGCCAGCACTCTCACAGGGATCGCCTACGAGCAGTACTTC
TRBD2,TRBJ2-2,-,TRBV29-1,CSVRVSGRNGELFF,TGCAGCGTTCGAGTTAGCGGGAGAAACGGGGAGCTGTTTTTT
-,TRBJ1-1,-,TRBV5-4,CASSLNPGRTEAFF,TGTGCCAGCAGCTTAAACCCGGGGAGGACTGAAGCTTTCTTT
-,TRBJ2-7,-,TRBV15,CATSRGGAGNYEQYF,TGTGCCACCAGCAGAGGTGGGGCAGGGAACTACGAGCAGTACTTC
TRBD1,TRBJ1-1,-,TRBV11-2,CASSLDRGNTEAFF,TGTGCCAGCAGCTTGGACAGGGGAAACACTGAAGCTTTCTTT
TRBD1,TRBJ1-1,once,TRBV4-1,CASSQGTGVRAFF,TGCGCCAGCAGCCAAGGAACAGGGGTTCGGGCTTTCTTT
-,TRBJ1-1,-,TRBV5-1,CATSPLVGDTEAFF,TGCGCCACCTCCCCTCTAGTTGGAGACACTGAAGCTTTCTTT
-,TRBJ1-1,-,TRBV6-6,CASSYGQGGTEAFF,TGTGCCAGCAGTTATGGGCAGGGTGGCACTGAAGCTTTCTTT
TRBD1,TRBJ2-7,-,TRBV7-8,CASSLGGTAYEQYF,TGTGCCAGCAGCTTAGGAGGGACAGCCTACGAGCAGTACTTC
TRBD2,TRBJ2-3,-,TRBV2,CASSEGSGGPDTQYF,TGTGCCAGCAGTGAAGGGAGCGGGGGTCCAGATACGCAGTATTTT
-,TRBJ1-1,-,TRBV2,CASKNTVNTEAFF,TGTGCCAGTAAGAACACCGTAAACACTGAAGCTTTCTTT